This T cell receptor beta chain was recovered during a study of cytomegalovirus exposure and HLA in healthy donors. This CDR3 has 15 residues. CDR1 is SEHNR and CDR2 is FQNEAQ in the germline V gene (reference sequence). The V and J ends lost 5 bases and 0 bases respectively, with 11 bases between them. The PCR used 60 Vbeta and 13 Jbeta primers. Clones were sequenced by immunoSEQ multiplex PCR, and TCRdb holds only the in-frame ones, with some missing. The data hold roughly 120,000 clones, with about 8.5% observed a single time. V is TRBV7-9 and J is TRBJ1-3, with D hard to call. The receptor was derived from a man in his forties in good health and CMV-seronegative. The sequenced material came from PBMCs. The CDR3, as DNA: TGTGCCAGCAGCGCCGCCGAGAGCTCTGGAAACACCATATATTTT. Translation: CASSAAESSGNTIYF.